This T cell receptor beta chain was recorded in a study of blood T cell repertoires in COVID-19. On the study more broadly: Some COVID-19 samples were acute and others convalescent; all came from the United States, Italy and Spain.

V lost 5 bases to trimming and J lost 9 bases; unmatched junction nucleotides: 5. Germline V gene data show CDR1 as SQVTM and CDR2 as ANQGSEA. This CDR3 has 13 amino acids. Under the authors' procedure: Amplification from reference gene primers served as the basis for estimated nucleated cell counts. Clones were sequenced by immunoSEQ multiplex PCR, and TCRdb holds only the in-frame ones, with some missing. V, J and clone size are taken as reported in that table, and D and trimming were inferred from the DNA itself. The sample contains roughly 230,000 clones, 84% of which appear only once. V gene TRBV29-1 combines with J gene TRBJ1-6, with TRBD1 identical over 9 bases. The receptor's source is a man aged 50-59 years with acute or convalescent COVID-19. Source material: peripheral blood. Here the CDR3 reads CSVLQGASSPLHF. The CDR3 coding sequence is TGCAGCGTTTTACAGGGGGCCTCTTCACCCCTCCACTTT.